The 23 T cell receptor beta chains in this list originate from one sample, sequenced in a study of identifying expanded T cells in peripheral blood. Method: immunoSEQ multiplex PCR; TCRdb's copy keeps in-frame clones and lacks some. Of some 75,000 clones in the sample, roughly 90% were seen once. What was sequenced was blood. The receptors were gathered from a person aged 18 to 70 in good health.

V gene TRBV19 combines with J gene TRBJ2-3; 12 bases are shared with TRBD2. The CDR3 covers 14 residues. From germline, CDR1 is LNHDA and CDR2 SQIVND (reference sequence). V trimming: 3 bases; J trimming: 10 bases; junction bases outside the gene matches: 5. CDR3 sequence reads: CASSIPSGRGPQYF. CDR3 in DNA: TGTGCCAGTAGTATCCCTAGCGGGAGGGGCCCGCAGTATTTT. Variable domain in full (rest from reference TRBV19 and TRBJ2-3): DGGITQSPKYLFRKEGQNVTLSCEQNLNHDAMYWYRQDPGQGLRLIYYSQIVNDFQKGDIAEGYSVSREKKESFPLTVTSAQKNPTAFYLCASSIPSGRGPQYFGPGTRLTVL.

V is TRBV7-2 and J is TRBJ2-3, with TRBD2 matching 14 bases. The CDR3 sequence is 17 residues long. CDR1 and CDR2 from the germline V gene are SGHTA and FQGNSA. V trimming: 5 bases; J trimming: 8 bases; junction bases outside the gene matches: 12. The CDR3 reads CASSPSGLAGAGGTQYF. The CDR3 DNA follows: TGTGCCAGCAGCCCTTCGGGACTAGCGGGGGCCGGAGGTACGCAGTATTTT.

The CDR3 DNA is TGTGCCAGCAGTTTAGCGGGGGACCACAATGAGCAGTTCTTC. Protein sequence: CASSLAGDHNEQFF. The V and J genes are TRBV28 and TRBJ2-1; 7 bases line up with TRBD2. V shed 2 bases and J 5 bases; nucleotides not matched to a gene: 3. The V gene's germline CDR1 is MDHEN and CDR2 SYDVKM. This CDR3 region has 14 residues.

V usage is TRBV5-1 and J usage is TRBJ1-2; 10 bases are shared with TRBD1. CDR3 length: 14 residues. J gave up 7 bases and V 3 bases, and 6 bases lay outside the gene matches. Germline assignment: CDR1 SGHRS and CDR2 YFSETQ. In nucleotides, the CDR3 is TGCGCCAGCAGCTGGGGACAGGGGTCTACTGGCTACACCTTC. Its protein is CASSWGQGSTGYTF.

This clone was seen a handful of times. The chain carries TRBV27 and TRBJ2-2, with no clear D. The germline V gene encodes CDR1 MNHEY and CDR2 SMNVEV (reference sequence). CDR3 length: 13 residues. V was shortened by 8 bases and J by 10 bases, with 17 bases between the two germline ends. The CDR3 bases are TGTGCCAGCCTGGGCCTAGGGTCGGAGGAGCTGTTTTTT. This sequence encodes CASLGLGSEELFF.

J is TRBJ1-4 and V is TRBV28; D might be TRBD1 (5 bases). This CDR3 has 14 residues. Germline CDR1 MDHEN, CDR2 SYDVKM. V was shortened by 0 bases and J by 6 bases, with 8 bases between the two germline ends. CDR3 loop: CASSLWGRDEKLFF. Written as DNA, the CDR3 is TGTGCCAGCAGTTTATGGGGGCGGGATGAAAAACTGTTTTTT.

The count of this clone is one. The J gene is TRBJ2-3, the V gene TRBV19; D not certain. This CDR3 region has 14 residues. In germline, CDR1 is LNHDA, CDR2 SQIVND (reference sequence). V was cut by 1 base and J by 4 bases, with 9 bases left in between. The CDR3 region has the DNA TGTGCCAGTAGTATAGTCACTCGCTCAGATACGCAGTATTTT. It yields the protein CASSIVTRSDTQYF.

CDR3 DNA sequence: TGTGCCAGTAGGCTAGACAGGGGAATATCGGAAGCTTTCTTT. Encoded protein: CASRLDRGISEAFF. The chain joins TRBV19 to TRBJ1-1; 8 nucleotides line up with TRBD1. Germline CDR1 is LNHDA and CDR2 is SQIVND (reference sequence). This CDR3 is built from 14 residues. V trimming: 6 bases; J trimming: 8 bases; junction bases outside the gene matches: 11.

This clone was counted a few times. The chain recombines TRBV7-9 with TRBJ1-3; D is perhaps TRBD1 (5 bases). Germline values: CDR1 SEHNR, CDR2 FQNEAQ (reference sequence). The CDR3 extends over 14 amino acids. V lost 4 bases and J lost 4, with 11 bases in between. The CDR3 here is CASSSPGEGNTIYF. The DNA of the CDR3 is TGTGCCAGCAGCTCCCCGGGGGAGGGAAACACCATATATTTT.

The CDR3 DNA is TGTGCCAGCTCAACGAGGACAGGGATGTTCACAGATACGCAGTATTTT. Translating gives CASSTRTGMFTDTQYF. The chain recombines TRBV18 with TRBJ2-3; 8 nucleotides agree with TRBD1. The germline V gene encodes CDR1 KGHSH and CDR2 LQKENI. This CDR3 contains 16 residues. V gave up 5 bases and J gave up 2 bases; unmatched junction bases: 9.

This clone was found once. CDR3 residues: CATSRGSQHEQYF. The CDR3 DNA reads as TGTGCCACCAGCAGAGGAAGTCAACACGAGCAGTACTTC. This sequence joins TRBV15 and TRBJ2-7; D is uncertain. The V gene lost 1 base and the J gene lost 5 bases, with 9 bases spanning the gap. The CDR3 covers 13 residues. Germline values: CDR1 LNHNV, CDR2 YYDKDF (reference sequence).

The chain employs TRBV4-3 and TRBJ2-7, with 11 nucleotides matching TRBD2. Germline trimming cut 3 bases from V and 4 bases from J; bases unmatched to any gene: 2. There are 14 residues in the CDR3. CDR1 is LGHNA, CDR2 YSLEER, per germline. Written as DNA, the CDR3 is TGCGCCAGCAGCCAGCTAGCGGGAGGTTACGAGCAGTACTTC. This translates into CASSQLAGGYEQYF.

The rearrangement links TRBV7-9 to TRBJ2-3; the D is unclear. Germline CDR1 reads SEHNR; CDR2 reads FQNEAQ (reference sequence). The V gene lost 3 bases and the J gene lost 3 bases, with 13 bases spanning the gap. The length of the CDR3 is 15 residues. The CDR3 DNA is TGTGCCAGCAGCTTTTCCCTAACTCTGACAGATACGCAGTATTTT. It codes for CASSFSLTLTDTQYF.

This chain connects TRBV7-8 to TRBJ2-5, with D maybe TRBD2 (6 bases). The V gene's germline CDR1 is SGHVS and CDR2 FQNEAQ. Trimming pared 8 bases from V and 1 base from J, leaving 11 bases between. CDR3 length: 13 amino acids. CDR3 in amino acids: CASGRGVQETQYF. CDR3 bases: TGTGCCAGCGGGCGGGGAGTCCAAGAGACCCAGTACTTC. Full variable domain (missing parts from reference TRBV7-8 and TRBJ2-5): GAGVSQSPRYKVAKRGQDVALRCDPISGHVSLFWYQQALGQGPEFLTYFQNEAQLDKSGLPSDRFFAERPEGSVSTLKIQRTQQEDSAVYLCASGRGVQETQYFGPGTRLLVL.

V usage is TRBV18 and J usage is TRBJ2-2; D ambiguous. CDR3 length: 14 amino acids. The V end lost 2 bases, the J end lost 5 bases, and 9 bases lay between the germline ends. Per the germline V gene, CDR1 is KGHSH and CDR2 is LQKENI. CDR3 coding DNA: TGTGCCAGCTCACCAGGGTTCGGTACCGGGGAGCTGTTTTTT. Translation gives CASSPGFGTGELFF.

The chain recombines TRBV7-2 with TRBJ1-4, with D uncertain. V lost 5 bases and J lost 6, with 13 bases in between. This CDR3 is built from 14 residues. The germline V gene has CDR1 SGHTA and CDR2 FQGNSA. The DNA for the CDR3 is TGTGCCAGCAGCCTGGCGGCCTTAGATGAAAAACTGTTTTTT. It codes for CASSLAALDEKLFF.

The count of this clone is one. This chain joins TRBV19 and TRBJ1-5; 8 bases fit TRBD1. V trimming: 1 base; J trimming: 4 bases; junction bases outside the gene matches: 3. Per germline, CDR1 LNHDA and CDR2 SQIVND (reference sequence). This CDR3 comprises 15 residues. The CDR3 here is CASSIGTGFNQPQHF. Here the CDR3 DNA reads TGTGCCAGTAGTATAGGGACAGGGTTTAATCAGCCCCAGCATTTT.

This clone showed up just a few times. This rearrangement joins TRBV28 to TRBJ1-2, with D unclear. The CDR3 totals 13 residues. The V gene's germline CDR1 is MDHEN and CDR2 SYDVKM. Trimming took off 4 bases at V and 1 base at J, with 7 bases between the two ends. This chain's CDR3 is CASSSGFNYGYTF. The CDR3 DNA is TGTGCCAGCAGTTCGGGTTTTAACTATGGCTACACCTTC.

The chain has TRBV7-2 and TRBJ1-2, with 7 bases identical to TRBD1. Looked up from germline, CDR1 is SGHTA and CDR2 is FQGNSA. The V and J ends lost 2 bases and 1 base, in that order; junction bases with no gene match: 1. CDR3 length: 14 amino acids. The CDR3 spells CASSLRDSNYGYTF. Written as DNA, the CDR3 is TGTGCCAGCAGCTTAAGGGACAGTAACTATGGCTACACCTTC.

This chain links TRBV13 with TRBJ2-1; no firm D call. Germline values: CDR1 PRHDT, CDR2 FYEKMQ (reference sequence). V lost 2 bases, J lost 0 bases, and 5 bases lay in between. The CDR3 is 14 amino acids. In DNA, the CDR3 is TGTGCCAGCAGCTTACCCGGCTCCTACAATGAGCAGTTCTTC. Its translation is CASSLPGSYNEQFF.

The chain links TRBV7-2 to TRBJ1-6; the D gene is possibly TRBD1 (5 bases). CDR3 length equals 15 residues. V lost 3 bases, J lost 3 bases, and 9 bases lay in between. In germline, CDR1 is SGHTA, CDR2 FQGNSA. In DNA form, the CDR3 reads TGTGCCAGCAGCTTGGGGGGGGGCTATAATTCACCCCTCCACTTT. Residues: CASSLGGGYNSPLHF.

The chain links TRBV11-3 to TRBJ2-7, with D possibly matching TRBD1 (6 bases). The germline V gene encodes CDR1 SGHNT and CDR2 YENEEA. The CDR3 spans 16 residues. Trimming took off 5 bases at V and 0 bases at J, with 17 bases between the two ends. CDR3 DNA sequence: TGTGCCAGCAGCATAAGTTTTCAGGGGCGCTCCTACGAGCAGTACTTC. Its translation: CASSISFQGRSYEQYF.

The chain links TRBV5-1 to TRBJ2-6; no definite D call. The CDR3 has 16 residues. The germline CDR1 and CDR2 sequences are SGHRS and YFSETQ. The V end was cut by 0 bases, the J end by 2 bases, with 9 bases between. The CDR3 loop reads CASSLGGAPGANVLTF. The CDR3 DNA is TGCGCCAGCAGCTTGGGTGGCGCTCCTGGGGCCAACGTCCTGACTTTC.